This T cell receptor (beta chain) emerged from a study of cytomegalovirus exposure and HLA in healthy donors. Broader study findings: Rarity held for most TCR sequences, but there were some public TCRs that occurred in many donors.

The CDR3 loop spans 14 amino acids. Germline CDR1 and CDR2: SGHRS and YFSETQ. About this clone itself: Its antigen is still unknown. The junction does not match germline at one end; this may be a read error.

The PCR contained 60 Vbeta and 13 Jbeta primers. Profiling relied on immunoSEQ multiplex PCR, and the TCRdb table lists in-frame clones only, not all of them. The sample lists approximately 110,000 clones, around 78% occurring once. The sequencing input was PBMCs. This rearrangement joins TRBV5-1 to TRBJ2-7; 7 bases align to TRBD1. The source of this sequence is a man in his sixties in good health and CMV-seropositive. As DNA, the CDR3 is TGCGCCAGCAGATTGGCAGGGGGCTCCTACGAGCAGTACTTC. It encodes CASRLAGGSYEQYF. The full variable domain, rest sourced from reference TRBV5-1 and TRBJ2-7, is KAGVTQTPRYLIKTRGQQVTLSCSPISGHRSVSWYQQTPGQGLQFLFEYFSETQRNKGNFPGRFSGRQFSNSRSEMNVSTLELGDSALYLCASRLAGGSYEQYFGPGTRLTVT.